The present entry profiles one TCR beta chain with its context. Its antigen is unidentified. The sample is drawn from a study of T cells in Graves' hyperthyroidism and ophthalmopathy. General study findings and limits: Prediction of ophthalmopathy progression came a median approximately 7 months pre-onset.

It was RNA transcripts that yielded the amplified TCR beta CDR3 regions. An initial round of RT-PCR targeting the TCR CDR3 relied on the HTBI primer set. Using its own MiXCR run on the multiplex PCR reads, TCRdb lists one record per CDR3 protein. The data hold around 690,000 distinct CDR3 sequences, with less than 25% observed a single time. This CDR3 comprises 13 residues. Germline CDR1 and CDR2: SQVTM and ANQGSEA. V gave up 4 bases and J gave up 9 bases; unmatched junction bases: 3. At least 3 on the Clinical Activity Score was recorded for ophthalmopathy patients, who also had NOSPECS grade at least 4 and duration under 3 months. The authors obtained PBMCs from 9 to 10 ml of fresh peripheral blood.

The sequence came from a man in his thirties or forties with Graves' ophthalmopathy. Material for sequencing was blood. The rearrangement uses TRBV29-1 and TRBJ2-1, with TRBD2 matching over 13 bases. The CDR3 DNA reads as TGCAGCGTTGGACTAGCGGGAGGAGTTGAGCAGTTCTTC. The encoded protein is CSVGLAGGVEQFF.